The clone carrying this T cell receptor beta chain occurred a few times. Assay: immunoSEQ multiplex PCR; the TCRdb copy retains only in-frame clones and omits some. The data hold 45,000 to 65,000 clones, with roughly nine tenths observed a single time. Germline CDR1 SGHNT, CDR2 YYREEE (reference sequence). The V end was cut by 4 bases, the J end by 2 bases, with 24 bases between. CDR3 length: 18 residues. The data derive from a study of blood T cell repertoires in COVID-19. Looking at the study overall: COVID-19 samples, acute and convalescent, were from the United States, Italy and Spain. PBMCs, B-cell-depleted T cells, or T cells provided the cDNA or gDNA that made up the material.

The receptor was isolated from a man aged 45-65 years with acute or convalescent COVID-19. The specimen was peripheral blood. The chain carries TRBV5-4 and TRBJ1-1; D is perhaps TRBD1 (6 bases). In DNA form, the CDR3 reads TGTGCCAGCAGCAAGGGGGTTTTCGGCATGTCAGGAAACACTGAAGCTTTCTTT. Protein sequence: CASSKGVFGMSGNTEAFF.